These T cell receptor beta chains were read from a single sample in a study of human T cells and chemical hapten exposure. TCRdb processed the RACE reads anew with MiXCR; each CDR3 protein has one entry. Of 55,000 to 75,000 distinct CDR3 sequences detected, around 12% appear once; the ten largest clones hold 2.4%. Sequenced material: whole blood, taken in connection with sensitization to the hapten diphenylcyclopropenone (DPC). The receptors were sampled from a man aged 25 to 45 with alopecia areata. Some clones in this sample may be carry-over from other donors' samples. The CDR3 runs from the conserved cysteine through the conserved F or W. The D gene is left open where the match is weak. The size entry is marked missing in some rows and otherwise reads once, few, many or a size class.

TRBV2	NA	NA	TRBJ2-2	CAIAAGATGELFF	TGTGCCATAGCGGCGGGGGCCACCGGGGAGCTGTTTTTT
TRBV6-5	NA	NA	TRBJ1-1	CASGRGFGMNTEAFF	TGTGCCAGCGGGCGAGGGTTCGGAATGAACACTGAAGCTTTCTTT
TRBV20-1	NA	many	TRBJ1-1	CSVWSIVNTEAFF	TGCAGTGTTTGGTCGATAGTGAACACTGAAGCTTTCTTT
TRBV4-3	NA	few	TRBJ1-1	CASSRARNTEAFF	TGCGCCAGCAGCCGAGCAAGGAACACTGAAGCTTTCTTT
TRBV3-1	TRBD1	NA	TRBJ1-4	CASSQDLGTGREKLFF	TGTGCCAGCAGCCAAGATCTGGGGACAGGGCGAGAAAAACTGTTTTTT
TRBV28	NA	NA	TRBJ2-3	CASSWGVNTQYF	TGTGCCAGCAGTTGGGGTGTGAATACGCAGTATTTT
TRBV18	NA	few	TRBJ1-1	CASSPLYRDTEAFF	TGTGCCAGCTCACCACTATACAGGGACACTGAAGCTTTCTTT
TRBV20-1	NA	few	TRBJ1-4	CSAAPGTVNEKLFF	TGCAGTGCTGCTCCCGGGACGGTAAATGAAAAACTGTTTTTT
TRBV3-1	NA	NA	TRBJ1-3	CASSRGSGNTIYF	TGTGCCAGCAGCCGGGGCTCTGGAAACACCATATATTTT
TRBV7-2	NA	few	TRBJ2-3	CASSLGGVITDTQYF	TGTGCCAGCAGCTTAGGCGGGGTAATCACAGATACGCAGTATTTT
TRBV7-6	NA	few	TRBJ2-7	CASSTSQGGEQYF	TGTGCCAGCAGTACAAGTCAGGGTGGCGAGCAGTACTTC
TRBV7-3	TRBD1	many	TRBJ2-3	CASSPGQRTDTQYF	TGCGCCAGCAGCCCGGGACAGAGAACCGATACGCAGTATTTT
TRBV29-1	NA	few	TRBJ1-1	CSGKGALGAMNTEAFF	TGCAGCGGAAAGGGTGCCCTGGGGGCCATGAACACTGAAGCTTTCTTT
TRBV7-2	NA	NA	TRBJ2-1	CASSFRGRYNEQFF	NA
TRBV10-3	NA	many	TRBJ2-1	CATLGTGSYNEQFF	TGTGCCACCCTCGGTACGGGCAGCTACAATGAGCAGTTCTTC
TRBV28	TRBD1	many	TRBJ1-2	CATGQGAYGYTF	TGTGCCACGGGACAGGGGGCCTATGGCTACACCTTC
TRBV27	NA	many	TRBJ2-3	CASSFGTGTDTQYF	TGTGCCAGCAGTTTCGGGACCGGCACAGATACGCAGTATTTT
TRBV28	TRBD1	many	TRBJ1-1	CASIGGEGIEAFF	TGTGCCAGCATAGGGGGCGAAGGGATTGAAGCTTTCTTT
TRBV27	TRBD1	NA	TRBJ1-2	CASSFLQGGGYGYTF	TGTGCCAGCAGTTTCCTACAGGGGGGTGGCTATGGCTACACCTTC
TRBV7-9	TRBD1	few	TRBJ1-4	CASSPQTGRREKLFF	TGTGCCAGCAGCCCACAGACAGGGAGGAGAGAAAAACTGTTTTTT
TRBV7-3	NA	many	TRBJ1-2	CASSLGPNYGYTF	TGTGCCAGCAGCTTGGGTCCTAACTATGGCTACACCTTC
TRBV6-6	TRBD2	few	TRBJ2-2	CASTRLAGTGELFF	TGTGCCAGCACCAGACTAGCGGGGACCGGGGAGCTGTTTTTT
TRBV18	NA	few	TRBJ2-5	CASSPIGRAKQETQYF	TGTGCCAGCTCACCAATAGGCAGGGCCAAGCAAGAGACCCAGTACTTC
TRBV4-1	NA	NA	TRBJ1-5	CASSQDPGDNNQPQHF	TGCGCCAGCAGCCAAGATCCAGGGGATAATAATCAGCCCCAGCATTTT
TRBV6-5	NA	few	TRBJ1-1	CASSYSGRINTEAFF	TGTGCCAGCAGTTACTCTGGCCGGATAAACACTGAAGCTTTCTTT
TRBV24-1	TRBD1	many	TRBJ2-2	CATSDLLTGGTNTGELFF	TGTGCCACCAGTGATTTGCTGACAGGGGGAACGAACACCGGGGAGCTGTTTTTT
TRBV6-5	TRBD1	few	TRBJ1-1	CASSYSGRGIDTEAFF	TGTGCCAGCAGTTACTCAGGCAGGGGGATTGATACTGAAGCTTTCTTT
TRBV4-1	NA	few	TRBJ2-5	CASSLPSGQGGVETQYF	TGCGCCAGCAGCCTCCCCTCCGGGCAGGGCGGCGTGGAGACCCAGTACTTC
TRBV20-1	NA	many	TRBJ1-5	CSAREVQGRLQPQHF	TGCAGTGCTAGAGAAGTGCAGGGAAGGTTACAGCCCCAGCATTTT
TRBV29-1	NA	many	TRBJ1-1	CSASATRNTEAFF	TGCAGCGCGTCCGCAACGAGGAACACTGAAGCTTTCTTT
TRBV5-1	TRBD1	few	TRBJ2-5	CASSLDRGGSETQYF	TGCGCCAGCAGTTTAGACAGGGGAGGTAGCGAGACCCAGTACTTC
TRBV10-2	NA	NA	TRBJ2-7	CASRDLQGSYEQYF	TGCGCCAGCAGAGACCTACAGGGATCCTACGAGCAGTACTTC
TRBV6-5	NA	many	TRBJ1-2	CASSPEAWDTGGYTF	TGTGCCAGCAGTCCCGAGGCGTGGGATACCGGTGGCTACACCTTC
TRBV11-3	NA	NA	TRBJ2-1	CASSLGRMGEQFF	TGTGCCAGCAGCTTGGGAAGGATGGGGGAGCAGTTCTTC
TRBV12-3/TRBV12-4	NA	many	TRBJ1-4	CASSSSTEMELFF	TGTGCCAGCAGTTCCTCGACCGAGATGGAACTGTTTTTT
TRBV10-3	TRBD1	NA	TRBJ2-2	CAISEEQGGYTGELFF	TGTGCCATCAGTGAAGAACAGGGGGGATACACCGGGGAGCTGTTTTTT
TRBV28	TRBD1	NA	TRBJ1-1	CASSFPWDSEAFF	TGTGCCAGCAGTTTTCCCTGGGACAGTGAAGCTTTCTTT
TRBV6-2/TRBV6-3	NA	few	TRBJ1-2	CASSSRNYGYTF	TGTGCCAGCAGTTCCAGAAACTATGGCTACACCTTC
TRBV28	TRBD1	many	TRBJ1-2	CASSLLQGGGYTF	TGTGCCAGCAGTTTATTACAGGGGGGTGGCTACACCTTC
TRBV11-2	NA	many	TRBJ2-7	CASSLVAALHEQYF	TGTGCCAGCAGCTTAGTCGCAGCTCTCCACGAGCAGTACTTC
TRBV7-8	NA	NA	TRBJ1-4	CASSQSIGQLFF	TGTGCCAGCAGCCAATCAATCGGTCAACTGTTTTTT
TRBV7-6	NA	many	TRBJ2-6	CASSFTFSGTPVSGANVLTF	TGTGCCAGCAGCTTCACCTTTTCCGGGACACCGGTCTCTGGGGCCAACGTCCTGACTTTC
TRBV5-1	NA	few	TRBJ2-1	CASSSAGGATYNEQFF	TGCGCCAGCAGCTCAGCGGGCGGGGCTACCTACAATGAGCAGTTCTTC
TRBV7-6	TRBD1	many	TRBJ2-7	CASSSQTGDLEQYF	TGTGCCAGCAGCTCACAGACAGGGGATTTAGAGCAGTACTTC
TRBV28	NA	NA	TRBJ2-1	CASSLTAYNEQFF	TGTGCCAGCAGTTTGACAGCTTACAATGAGCAGTTCTTC
TRBV6-2/TRBV6-3	TRBD2	many	TRBJ2-7	CAGAGNSYEQYF	TGTGCTGGAGCGGGGAACTCCTACGAGCAGTACTTC
TRBV4-2	NA	once	TRBJ1-6	CASSQEGEGSPLHF	TGTGCCAGCAGCCAAGAAGGGGAAGGTTCACCCCTCCACTTT
TRBV20-1	NA	many	TRBJ1-5	CSVQRNDQPQHF	TGCAGTGTGCAGAGGAATGATCAGCCCCAGCATTTT
TRBV11-2	NA	few	TRBJ2-3	CASSAGQFSTDTQYF	TGTGCCAGCAGCGCCGGACAGTTTAGCACAGATACGCAGTATTTT
TRBV5-5	TRBD1	few	TRBJ2-7	CASSPGQGARSYEQYF	TGTGCCAGCAGCCCCGGACAGGGGGCGAGGTCCTACGAGCAGTACTTC
TRBV7-8	NA	few	TRBJ1-1	CASSLQTVNTEASF	TGTGCCAGCAGCTTACAAACCGTGAACACTGAAGCTTCCTTT
TRBV7-2	NA	few	TRBJ1-1	CASSLYSLSFPEAFF	TGTGCCAGCAGCTTATACAGCTTATCTTTCCCTGAAGCTTTCTTT
TRBV9	NA	NA	TRBJ1-2	CASSDRHGYTF	TGTGCCAGCAGCGACCGACATGGCTACACCTTC
TRBV20-1	TRBD1	many	TRBJ2-1	CSAARTGTIHNEQFF	TGCAGTGCTGCCCGGACAGGAACGATTCACAATGAGCAGTTCTTC
TRBV29-1	TRBD1	few	TRBJ2-1	CSAGQAREQFF	TGCAGCGCGGGACAGGCACGGGAGCAGTTCTTC
TRBV6-2/TRBV6-3	TRBD2	many	TRBJ2-1	CASSPSGGGYNEQFF	TGTGCCAGCAGTCCCAGCGGGGGGGGATACAATGAGCAGTTCTTC
TRBV7-3	TRBD1	many	TRBJ2-1	CASSFQDRSYNEQFF	TGTGCCAGCAGCTTTCAGGACAGGTCCTACAATGAGCAGTTCTTC
TRBV20-1	NA	NA	TRBJ2-7	CSARDSRGGNEQYF	TGCAGTGCTAGAGATTCCAGGGGAGGAAACGAGCAGTACTTC
TRBV5-6	NA	NA	TRBJ2-7	CASSREQSYEQYF	TGTGCCAGCAGCCGGGAACAGAGCTACGAGCAGTACTTC